These 4 T cell receptor beta chains were all obtained from the same sample, sequenced in a study of blood T cells in healthy people across ages. Primers used in a second PCR of about 6 to 11 cycles were a sample-barcoded 5' primer and a J-beta primer mix. TCRdb independently ran MiXCR on the 5' RACE reads; one entry per CDR3 protein. The sample contains some 790,000 distinct CDR3 sequences, more than 25% of which appear only once. Material for sequencing was blood. Receptor source: a woman of 80 years or more in good health.

This chain connects TRBV6-6 to TRBJ1-2; 9 bases match TRBD1. Germline V lookup: CDR1 MNHNY, CDR2 SVGAGI (reference sequence). This CDR3 is built from 14 residues. With 7 bases clipped from V and 6 bases from J, the junction kept 9 bases outside the gene matches. CDR3 in DNA: TGTGCCAGCAATACCGGGACAGGGCCCCATGGCTACACCTTC. It encodes CASNTGTGPHGYTF.

This clonotype was seen more than once but under ten times. This may come from a read error, since a much larger clone is one base off. The rearrangement joins TRBV4-3 to TRBJ1-4; D unresolved. Germline V lookup: CDR1 LGHNA, CDR2 YSLEER. CDR3 size: 14 residues. V lost 0 bases and J 7 bases, leaving 9 bases between the germline ends. The chain's CDR3 is CASSQDLECEKLFF. The CDR3 nucleotides read TGCGCCAGCAGCCAAGATCTGGAATGTGAAAAACTGTTTTTT.

The chain has TRBV27 and TRBJ2-4; 10 bases match TRBD2. The tail of the sequence fits TRBJ2-7 better, so the J call may be wrong. Germline CDR1 MNHEY, CDR2 SMNVEV (reference sequence). The CDR3 length is 15 residues. The CDR3 spells CASSRTSGARGEQYF. CDR3 bases: TGTGCCAGCAGTCGAACTAGCGGGGCTCGGGGCGAGCAGTACTTC.

This clonotype was seen many times. The V call is TRBV5-1, the J call TRBJ2-3; 7 nucleotides align to TRBD1. This CDR3 region has 16 residues. V lost 0 bases to trimming and J lost 0 bases; unmatched junction nucleotides: 4. Germline CDR1 and CDR2: SGHRS and YFSETQ. CDR3 sequence: CASSLDRGQSTDTQYF. CDR3 nucleotide sequence: TGCGCCAGCAGCTTGGATCGGGGACAGAGCACAGATACGCAGTATTTT.